This is a list of T cell receptor beta chains from one sample in a study of T cells after yellow fever vaccination. TCRdb ran MiXCR on the 5' RACE reads and lists one entry per CDR3 protein. The table includes 170,000 or so distinct CDR3 sequences, approximately 6.2% detected once. The sample in question was CD4+ T cells sorted from PBMCs, obtained on the day of the first yellow fever vaccination. The source is a man in his late teens or twenties who received the YFV17D yellow fever vaccine. Each CDR3 is given without its conserved first and last residue.

v_call cdr3_aa
TRBV20-1 SVSDRETQY
TRBV5-4 ASRKGGNEQF
TRBV3-1 ASSQEADTQY
TRBV6-5 ASSYSPGMPEGYT
TRBV4-1 ASSQRTVSSYNEQF
TRBV5-1 ASARTGGSTGELF
TRBV20-1 SVRGTGEETQY
TRBV3-1 ASSQGVDTYEQY
TRBV10-3 AIRGSGANVLT
TRBV5-1 ASSLAGKSTDTQY
TRBV4-2 ASSQDPASSAGRADTQY
TRBV5-1 ASSSLANGRGETDTQY
TRBV5-1 ASTDTQY
TRBV6-5 ASRNSDTQY
TRBV19 AGALTGETGELF
TRBV4-1 ASSRATGYGELF
TRBV7-9 ASSLGGRPNTEAF
TRBV2 ASSWFETQY
TRBV4-2 ASSQAPLLRNSPLH
TRBV5-1 ASGDRGDEAF
TRBV10-3 AISGTWNQPQH
TRBV27 ASSLNRGEKLF
TRBV5-5 ASSLYWASGGAYEQF
TRBV5-1 ASSFGDGNTEAF
TRBV6-1 ASGNRGPGDTQY
TRBV20-1 SGLRQPSTDTQY
TRBV11-2 ASSFNRLAETQY
TRBV20-1 SASSGQGPNIQY
TRBV3-1 ASSRGAPRTQY
TRBV9 ASTRQGGGNTGELF
TRBV20-1 SASAGRVETQY
TRBV7-3 ASSPGTGRANYGYT
TRBV5-1 ASSLSPDRPNSPLH
TRBV7-9 ASSLAGSRRDTQY
TRBV7-3 ASSPNGHLTDTQY
TRBV5-4 ASSFRGNPYEQY
TRBV29-1 SAGGFNYGYT
TRBV6-2/TRBV6-3 ASSKTRTGNGYT
TRBV6-1 ASSLRQGKQPQH
TRBV5-1 ASSLSSNGNEKLF
TRBV7-2 ASSQQGQGYH
TRBV23-1 ADLGSYYNEQF
TRBV5-1 ASSLSSTGELF
TRBV5-1 ASSPGWNNEQF
TRBV19 ASRYRAENQPQH
TRBV7-2 ASSLGRNQPQH
TRBV11-2 ASSVNRGAKTQY
TRBV5-1 ASSNGVQETQY
TRBV27 ASSTQRGVTGELF
TRBV4-3 ASSQGGGVEETQY